The 8 T cell receptor beta chains presented below share a single source sample, sequenced in a study of CD8 T cells in ankylosing spondylitis. From the 5' RACE reads, TCRdb called clonotypes with MiXCR, one entry per CDR3 protein. Among 50,000 to 75,000 distinct CDR3 sequences listed, roughly 6.1% were seen once. What was sequenced was synovial fluid, either unsorted or a sorted T cell fraction (not recorded which). The receptors derive from a male donor with ankylosing spondylitis.

This clonotype has a count of ten or more. The V call is TRBV18, the J call TRBJ2-1; 8 bases line up with TRBD2. V trimming: 5 bases; J trimming: 2 bases; junction bases outside the gene matches: 5. CDR1 KGHSH and CDR2 LQKENI come from the germline V gene. The length of the CDR3 is 15 residues. For the CDR3, the DNA is TGTGCCAGCTCAGCGAGCGGGAGTCCCTACAATGAGCAGTTCTTC. This translates into CASSASGSPYNEQFF.

This clonotype appeared many times. The chain recombines TRBV29-1 with TRBJ2-1; 7 positions match TRBD1. The J segment lost 1 base and the V segment lost 4 bases, leaving 4 bases of the junction unmatched. CDR1 SQVTM and CDR2 ANQGSEA come from the germline V gene. This CDR3 has 14 residues. The CDR3 loop reads CSVVQGSSYNEQFF. In DNA form, the CDR3 reads TGCAGCGTTGTACAGGGGTCTTCCTACAATGAGCAGTTCTTC.

In its sample, this clonotype was seen a few times. The J gene is TRBJ2-1, the V gene TRBV15; 10 bases align to TRBD2. This CDR3 comprises 14 residues. Germline V gene lookup returns CDR1 LNHNV and CDR2 YYDKDF (reference sequence). Germline trimming cut 1 base from V and 9 bases from J; bases unmatched to any gene: 3. This CDR3 is CATSRAQREGEQFF. CDR3 sequence (DNA): TGTGCCACCAGCAGAGCCCAGCGGGAGGGTGAGCAGTTCTTC.

This clonotype occurred many times. V usage is TRBV9 and J usage is TRBJ2-7; D not resolved. This CDR3 spans 15 amino acids. Per the germline V gene, CDR1 is SGDLS and CDR2 is YYNGEE. V was clipped by 0 bases and J by 3 bases, with 13 bases between them. This CDR3 is CASSVVPGPVYEQYF. In nucleotides, the CDR3 is TGTGCCAGCAGCGTAGTCCCTGGCCCCGTCTACGAGCAGTACTTC.

The chain recombines TRBV20-1 with TRBJ1-4; the match to TRBD1 covers 9 bases. The CDR3 contains 14 residues. Looked up from germline, CDR1 is DFQATT and CDR2 is SNEGSKA (reference sequence). J gave up 4 bases and V 6 bases, and 6 bases lay outside the gene matches. The CDR3 bases are TGCAGTGCCGAGGGACAGGGCTTTAATGAAAAACTGTTTTTT. Its translation is CSAEGQGFNEKLFF.

The chain joins TRBV6-2 or TRBV6-3 to TRBJ2-1; 10 bases are a match to TRBD2. Trimming cost V 5 bases and J 7 bases; bases outside gene matches: 8. This CDR3 has 15 amino acids. Per the germline V gene, CDR1 is MNHEY and CDR2 is SVGEGT. CDR3 DNA sequence: TGTGCCAGCAGTGATCTAGCGGGAGTCGGTAATGAGCAGTTCTTC. This sequence encodes CASSDLAGVGNEQFF.

The chain combines TRBV7-2 with TRBJ1-1; perhaps TRBD1 as D (6 bases). V was shortened by 3 bases and J by 4 bases, with 15 bases between the two germline ends. The CDR3 has 15 residues. Germline assignment: CDR1 SGHTA and CDR2 FQGNSA. CDR3 in amino acids: CASSFQGQGITEAFF. The CDR3 bases are TGTGCCAGCAGCTTCCAGGGGCAAGGGATCACTGAAGCTTTCTTT. Full variable domain (missing parts from reference TRBV7-2 and TRBJ1-1): GAGVSQSPSNKVTEKGKDVELRCDPISGHTALYWYRQSLGQGLEFLIYFQGNSAPDKSGLPSDRFSAERTGGSVSTLTIQRTQQEDSAVYLCASSFQGQGITEAFFGQGTRLTVV.

This clonotype was observed at least ten times. This chain connects TRBV11-2 to TRBJ2-1; 9 bases fit TRBD2. The CDR3 extends over 19 amino acids. Germline assignment: CDR1 SGHAT and CDR2 FQNNGV. J lost 2 bases, V lost 0 bases, and 11 bases had no gene match. This CDR3 is CASSLEMPWVAGAYNEQFF. CDR3 coding DNA: TGTGCCAGCAGCTTAGAGATGCCCTGGGTAGCGGGAGCCTACAATGAGCAGTTCTTC.